This T cell receptor (beta chain) stems from a study of vaccination effects on CD4 cells after COVID-19. Study-wide findings and caveats: The study found that only 1 of 255 vaccine-induced clones from healthy vaccinees cross-reacted with common cold coronaviruses. Marked clonal contraction was seen late after vaccination (in both infection- and vaccine-induced clones).

Using viral peptide pools, the ViraFEST assay grew out antigen-specific CD4+ T cells prior to sequencing. A roughly ten-day culture period preceded the isolation of CD4+ T cells. Nobody among the vaccine recipients had prior SARS-CoV-2 infection (nucleocapsid antibodies were negative). Every well housed some 2 million PBMC, which grew in culture alongside about 9 IU/ml IL-2 and about 10 ug/ml peptides. Half-medium exchanges with IL-2 medium took place on days 3 and 7. The ends lost 6 bases at V and 10 bases at J; junction bases unmatched: 9. Germline V gene data show CDR1 as MNHEY and CDR2 as SMNVEV (reference sequence). This CDR3 is 13 amino acids long. Repertoires were generated with immunoSEQ multiplex PCR, while TCRdb's copy carries only in-frame clones and drops some. The profile shows 20,000 to 25,000 clones, approximately 72% of them singletons. In the case of this clone: Its antigen is currently unknown.

The source was CD4+ T cells from PBMCs cultured with HCoV-NL63 spike peptides, collected before COVID-19 vaccination. The V and J genes are TRBV27 and TRBJ1-3; 7 bases map to TRBD1. The sequence derives from a human donor who received a COVID-19 vaccine. The CDR3 region is CASRGTARATIYF. The CDR3 DNA is TGTGCCAGCAGGGGGACAGCCCGGGCTACCATATATTTT.